This T cell receptor beta chain was recovered during a study of metastatic and nonmetastatic thyroid tumors. This CDR3 spans 15 amino acids. The germline V gene encodes CDR1 MDHEN and CDR2 SYDVKM. V was cut by 3 bases and J by 3 bases, with 15 bases left in between. Thyroid surgery was preceded by no treatment in any patient. This clone was recorded a few times. TCRdb reassembled clones from the PCR reads with MiXCR. The table records about 14,000 clones, 23% of them present only once. The chain carries TRBV28 and TRBJ2-7; D perhaps matches TRBD2 (5 bases). The clonotype was recovered from a female donor with papillary thyroid cancer or a benign thyroid nodule (not recorded which). Some clones in this sample may be carry-over from other donors' samples. The material sequenced was blood. The CDR3 protein is CASSFSDGSSYEQYF. DNA for the CDR3: TGTGCCAGCAGTTTTTCGGATGGGAGTAGCTACGAGCAGTACTTC.